This T cell receptor (beta chain) emerged from a study of OX40 agonist ivuxolimab in advanced cancers. Sequencing was performed with immunoSEQ multiplex PCR; in TCRdb, only in-frame clones are kept and a portion is missing. Seen here are about 110,000 clones, about nine tenths observed once, and the top ten hold approximately 0.52%. This CDR3 has 15 amino acids. Trimming shortened V by 6 bases and J by 0 bases, and 12 bases separated the two germline ends. Per the germline V gene, CDR1 is SNHLY and CDR2 is FYNNEI. The starting material was CD4+ or CD8+ T cells sorted from blood, obtained in a trial of the OX40 agonist ivuxolimab. The clonotype was recovered from an adult with an advanced solid tumor such as melanoma, head and neck, liver or kidney cancer. This sequence joins TRBV2 and TRBJ1-5, with a tentative D call TRBD1 (5 bases). The CDR3 sequence: CASRGGGFSNQPQHF. For the CDR3, the DNA is TGTGCCAGCAGGGGTGGGGGGTTTAGCAATCAGCCCCAGCATTTT.